These 24 T cell receptor beta chains came from one sample sequenced in a study of shared clonotypes between healthy human individuals (dated by TCRdb to the early 2020s). The method behind the library was the immunoSEQ multiplex PCR assay. TCRdb retrieved this table from immuneACCESS and kept in-frame rearrangements only. Not all clones are present; in checked studies, unresolved V genes account for under half, and no reason is known for the remainder. The sample table records around 1,900,000 clones; 93% of these occur just once. About 1.7% of the sample lies in the top ten. CD8 naive samples consisted of CD45RO-negative cells that were positively selected for CCR7, yielding a CD45RA+CCR7+ population without TemRA cells. The specimen was naive CD8+ T cells from PBMCs. The cell subset or site label here, explained by the study, means: CD45RA+CCR7+. The receptor source for this set is a young man in good health. Some clones in this sample may be carry-over from other donors' samples.

This clone was counted a single time. The rearrangement links TRBV7-9 to TRBJ2-3; 8 bases match TRBD1. The V and J ends lost 2 bases and 1 base, in that order; junction bases with no gene match: 5. The germline CDR1 and CDR2 sequences are SEHNR and FQNEAQ (reference sequence). The CDR3 covers 16 residues. The CDR3 region is CASSLPLDRGTDTQYF. CDR3 DNA: TGTGCCAGCAGCTTACCCCTGGACAGGGGCACAGATACGCAGTATTTT.

With respect to this clone: The sample has other DNA sequences that encode this CDR3 too. The chain has TRBV19 and TRBJ2-1; D is ambiguous. CDR1 and CDR2 (germline): LNHDA, SQIVND (reference sequence). Trimming stripped 1 base from V and 2 bases from J, with 9 bases between. The CDR3 consists of 15 residues. This CDR3 reads CASSIGGNAYNEQFF. As DNA, the CDR3 is TGTGCCAGTAGTATAGGTGGGAATGCCTACAATGAGCAGTTCTTC.

V and J are TRBV13 and TRBJ2-2; 10 bases are shared with TRBD1. V lost 5 bases and J lost 3; bases outside the gene matches: 3. This CDR3 is 15 amino acids long. Germline CDR1 is PRHDT and CDR2 is FYEKMQ (reference sequence). CDR3 DNA sequence: TGTGCCAGCAGCGCCGGGACAGGGGACACCGGGGAGCTGTTTTTT. Translated: CASSAGTGDTGELFF.

The chain couples TRBV9 to TRBJ1-2; TRBD1 is a possible D gene (6 bases). Trimming left V 4 bases short and J 2 bases short, with 9 bases between. Germline CDR1 is SGDLS and CDR2 is YYNGEE. CDR3 length: 13 amino acids. Here the CDR3 DNA reads TGTGCCAGCAGCCGGACAGAGAACTATGGCTACACCTTC. Its translation: CASSRTENYGYTF. Complete variable domain (other parts from reference TRBV9 and TRBJ1-2): DSGVTQTPKHLITATGQRVTLRCSPRSGDLSVYWYQQSLDQGLQFLIQYYNGEERAKGNILERFSAQQFPDLHSELNLSSLELGDSALYFCASSRTENYGYTFGSGTRLTVV.

The chain uses TRBV29-1 and TRBJ1-2; D is unclear. The CDR3 spans 12 residues. V lost 6 bases and J lost 3, with 11 bases in between. Germline V gives CDR1 SQVTM, CDR2 ANQGSEA. The CDR3 loop is CSVRWVDYGYTF. The CDR3, as DNA: TGCAGCGTCCGATGGGTAGACTATGGCTACACCTTC.

The chain links TRBV27 to TRBJ1-1; possibly TRBD1 for D (6 bases). Deletions cut 5 bases from V and 6 bases from J, with 13 bases between. The germline V gene encodes CDR1 MNHEY and CDR2 SMNVEV (reference sequence). This CDR3 has 13 residues. This CDR3 reads CASSTSGQAEAFF. The CDR3 DNA reads as TGTGCCAGCAGTACCTCGGGACAAGCTGAAGCTTTCTTT.

The chain combines TRBV27 with TRBJ2-7; D unresolved. The CDR3 is 13 amino acids. Germline values: CDR1 MNHEY, CDR2 SMNVEV (reference sequence). With 5 bases removed from V and 3 bases from J, the gap between germline ends came to 11 bases. In DNA, the CDR3 is TGTGCCAGCAGTCCTCACCCAATCTACGAGCAGTACTTC. Amino acid sequence: CASSPHPIYEQYF.

This clone was recorded only once. The chain has TRBV7-9 and TRBJ1-2; no clear D gene. The length of the CDR3 is 14 residues. Germline V lookup: CDR1 SEHNR, CDR2 FQNEAQ (reference sequence). Trimming left V 1 base short and J 7 bases short, with 13 bases between. CDR3 bases: TGTGCCAGCAGCTTAGGGACCTCCCCCCGTGGCTACACCTTC. Its translation is CASSLGTSPRGYTF.

This chain uses TRBV6-1 with TRBJ1-2; D call uncertain. In germline, CDR1 is MNHNS, CDR2 SASEGT. The CDR3 contains 14 residues. The V and J ends lost 4 bases and 7 bases respectively, with 16 bases between them. CDR3 residues: CASSGAVRSGGYTF. In nucleotides, the CDR3 is TGTGCCAGCAGTGGGGCAGTCCGTTCGGGTGGCTACACCTTC.

J is TRBJ2-7 and V is TRBV11-2; D is possibly TRBD2 (5 bases). This CDR3 has 13 residues. V lost 3 bases, J lost 5 bases, and 11 bases lay in between. Per the germline V gene, CDR1 is SGHAT and CDR2 is FQNNGV. The DNA of the CDR3 is TGTGCCAGCAGCTTCGGGGTCGAGGACGAGCAGTACTTC. Its protein is CASSFGVEDEQYF.

The chain has TRBV7-8 and TRBJ2-7; the match to TRBD2 covers 7 bases. Germline values: CDR1 SGHVS, CDR2 FQNEAQ. The trim removed 2 bases at V and 7 bases at J, leaving 11 bases unmatched. The CDR3 has 15 residues. The DNA for the CDR3 is TGTGCCAGCAGCTTACTGGGCGGGAGCCTAGGAGAGCAGTACTTC. Translation gives CASSLLGGSLGEQYF.

V is TRBV18 and J is TRBJ2-1, with D possibly being TRBD2 (6 bases). Germline assignment: CDR1 KGHSH and CDR2 LQKENI. CDR3 length: 15 residues. The V end lost 2 bases, the J end lost 4 bases, and 12 bases lay between the germline ends. CDR3 DNA sequence: TGTGCCAGCTCACCAACGGGAGACGGTTACAATGAGCAGTTCTTC. This codes for CASSPTGDGYNEQFF.

The V call is TRBV11-2, the J call TRBJ2-3, with 7 bases identical to TRBD2. There are 14 residues in the CDR3. V gave up 5 bases and J gave up 4 bases; unmatched junction bases: 6. Germline V CDR1 and CDR2: SGHAT, FQNNGV. CDR3 nucleotides: TGTGCCAGCAGCCTATACCGGGGGGCAGATACGCAGTATTTT. Protein product: CASSLYRGADTQYF.

This chain joins TRBV4-3 and TRBJ2-2; D unresolved. Trimming pared 4 bases from V and 6 bases from J, leaving 9 bases between. Germline values: CDR1 LGHNA, CDR2 YSLEER. The CDR3 covers 13 residues. The CDR3 nucleotides read TGCGCCAGCAGCCCTTACAGCCCCGGGGAGCTGTTTTTT. The encoded protein is CASSPYSPGELFF.

This sequence joins TRBV27 and TRBJ1-1, with TRBD1 as a possible D gene (5 bases). This CDR3 region has 15 residues. Trimming cost V 2 bases and J 3 bases, with 13 bases left between them. Germline CDR1 reads MNHEY; CDR2 reads SMNVEV (reference sequence). CDR3 sequence: CASSLQLPGDTEAFF. CDR3 DNA: TGTGCCAGCAGTTTACAGCTACCGGGGGACACTGAAGCTTTCTTT.

This clone was picked up one time. The chain combines TRBV6-1 with TRBJ1-2; D might be TRBD1 (5 bases). Trimming took off 3 bases at V and 4 bases at J, with 9 bases between the two ends. The CDR3 extends over 13 amino acids. Germline V lookup: CDR1 MNHNS, CDR2 SASEGT. CDR3 nucleotide sequence: TGTGCCAGCAGTGATTGGCAGGGCTATGGCTACACCTTC. As protein: CASSDWQGYGYTF.

This clone was counted only a few times. This rearrangement joins TRBV7-2 to TRBJ1-5; 7 bases match TRBD1. The germline V gene has CDR1 SGHTA and CDR2 FQGNSA. With 5 bases clipped from V and 9 bases from J, the junction kept 10 bases outside the gene matches. CDR3 size: 14 residues. The CDR3 DNA sequence: TGTGCCAGCAGCCCACACACAGGGGAACCGCCCCAGCATTTT. It specifies CASSPHTGEPPQHF.

The chain has TRBV4-3 and TRBJ2-5; 8 bases are a match to TRBD2. The CDR3 has 16 amino acids. Germline V gene sequence: CDR1 LGHNA, CDR2 YSLEER. Trimming removed 4 bases from V and 4 bases from J; junction bases left unmatched: 11. CDR3 region: CASSLRSGGVRETQYF. As DNA, the CDR3 is TGCGCCAGCAGCCTAAGGTCGGGGGGGGTTAGAGAGACCCAGTACTTC.

This chain connects TRBV10-2 to TRBJ1-3; perhaps TRBD1 as D (6 bases). Trimming cost V 5 bases and J 2 bases, with 13 bases left between them. Germline-derived CDR1 and CDR2 are WSHSY and SAAADI. The CDR3 sequence is 15 residues long. CDR3 residues: CASSSKQGAGNTIYF. In DNA, the CDR3 is TGCGCCAGCAGTTCCAAACAGGGTGCTGGAAACACCATATATTTT.

The chain couples TRBV2 to TRBJ2-7, with a possible D match to TRBD2 (6 bases). This CDR3 spans 18 amino acids. The germline gives CDR1 SNHLY, CDR2 FYNNEI. Trimming cost V 4 bases and J 6 bases, with 28 bases left between them. CDR3 sequence reads: CASSVKEWVGTRAAEQYF. CDR3 nucleotides: TGTGCCAGCAGTGTTAAAGAGTGGGTAGGGACTCGAGCAGCCGAGCAGTACTTC.

The rearrangement joins TRBV9 to TRBJ2-1, with 9 bases identical to TRBD2. The germline V gene encodes CDR1 SGDLS and CDR2 YYNGEE. V lost 4 bases to trimming and J lost 4 bases; unmatched junction nucleotides: 9. CDR3 length: 16 residues. The CDR3 DNA is TGTGCCAGCAGCCCCGGTAGCGGGAGAGAATACAATGAGCAGTTCTTC. Amino acids: CASSPGSGREYNEQFF.

The chain carries TRBV7-9 and TRBJ2-7; D call uncertain. With 0 bases removed from V and 2 bases from J, the gap between germline ends came to 8 bases. Germline V gene data show CDR1 as SEHNR and CDR2 as FQNEAQ (reference sequence). The CDR3 is made up of 14 amino acids. This CDR3 reads CASSLAAPTYEQYF. The CDR3, as DNA: TGTGCCAGCAGCTTAGCGGCACCCACCTACGAGCAGTACTTC.

The genes are TRBV11-2 and TRBJ2-1, with 11 bases matching TRBD2. V lost 5 bases and J lost 12; bases outside the gene matches: 18. The CDR3 runs 17 residues. Germline CDR1 SGHAT, CDR2 FQNNGV. The CDR3 spells CASSRPPTSGSRVRQFF. Written as DNA, the CDR3 is TGTGCCAGCAGCCGCCCACCTACTAGCGGGAGTAGAGTGAGGCAGTTCTTC.

The chain carries TRBV28 and TRBJ2-7; 12 nucleotides agree with TRBD2. V lost 1 base, J lost 4 bases, and 23 bases stayed unmatched. The CDR3 is made up of 22 amino acids. Germline V lookup: CDR1 MDHEN, CDR2 SYDVKM. CDR3 nucleotide sequence: TGTGCCAGCAGTTTATCCCACTACAACCTACTAGCGGGAGGCCCCAGGGGGTACGAGCAGTACTTC. As protein: CASSLSHYNLLAGGPRGYEQYF. The entire variable domain, with the rest obtained from reference TRBV28 and TRBJ2-7, is as follows: DVKVTQSSRYLVKRTGEKVFLECVQDMDHENMFWYRQDPGLGLRLIYFSYDVKMKEKGDIPEGYSVSREKKERFSLILESASTNQTSMYLCASSLSHYNLLAGGPRGYEQYFGPGTRLTVT.